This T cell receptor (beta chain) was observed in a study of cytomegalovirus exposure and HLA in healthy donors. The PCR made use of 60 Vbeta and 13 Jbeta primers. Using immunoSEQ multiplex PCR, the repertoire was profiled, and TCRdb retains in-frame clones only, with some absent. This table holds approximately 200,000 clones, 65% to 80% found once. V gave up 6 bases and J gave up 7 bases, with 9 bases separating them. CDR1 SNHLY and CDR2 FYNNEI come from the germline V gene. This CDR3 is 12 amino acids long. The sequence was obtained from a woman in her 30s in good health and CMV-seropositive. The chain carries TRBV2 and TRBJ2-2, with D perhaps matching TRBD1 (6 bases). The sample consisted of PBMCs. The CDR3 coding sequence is TGTGCCAGCAGGGCAGGGGACGGGGAGCTGTTTTTT. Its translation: CASRAGDGELFF. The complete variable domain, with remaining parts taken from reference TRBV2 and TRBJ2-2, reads EPEVTQTPSHQVTQMGQEVILRCVPISNHLYFYWYRQILGQKVEFLVSFYNNEISEKSEIFDDQFSVERPDGSNFTLKIRSTKLEDSAMYFCASRAGDGELFFGEGSRLTVL.